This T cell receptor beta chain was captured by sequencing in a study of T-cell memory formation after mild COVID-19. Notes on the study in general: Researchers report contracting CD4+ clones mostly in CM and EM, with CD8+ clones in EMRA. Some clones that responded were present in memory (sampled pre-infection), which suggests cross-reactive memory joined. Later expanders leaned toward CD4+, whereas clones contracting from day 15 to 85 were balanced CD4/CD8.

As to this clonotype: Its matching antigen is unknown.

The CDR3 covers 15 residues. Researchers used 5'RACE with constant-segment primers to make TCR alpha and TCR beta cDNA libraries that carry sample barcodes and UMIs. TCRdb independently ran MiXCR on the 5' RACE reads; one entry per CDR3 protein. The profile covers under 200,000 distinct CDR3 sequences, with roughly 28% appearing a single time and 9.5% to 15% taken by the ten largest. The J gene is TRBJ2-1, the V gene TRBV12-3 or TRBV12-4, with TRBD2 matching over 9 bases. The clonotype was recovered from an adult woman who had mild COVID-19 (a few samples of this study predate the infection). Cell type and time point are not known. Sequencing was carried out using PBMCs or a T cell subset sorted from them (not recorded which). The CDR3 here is CPTSLVSGSYNEQFF. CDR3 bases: TGTCCCACCAGTCTCGTTAGCGGGAGTTACAATGAGCAGTTCTTC.